This T cell receptor beta chain was retrieved from a study of blood T cell repertoires in COVID-19. About the study: The United States, Italy and Spain were the sources of the acute and convalescent COVID-19 samples. The analysed material was cDNA or gDNA that came from T cells, B-cell-depleted T cells, or PBMCs.

Trimming took 0 bases from V and 3 from J, leaving 8 bases between them. The V gene's germline CDR1 is GTSNPN and CDR2 SVGIG (reference sequence). The CDR3 sequence is 13 residues long. Study processing details: Counts of nucleated cells, estimated from reference gene primer amplification, were obtained. TCRdb's table, derived via immunoSEQ multiplex PCR, lists solely in-frame clones and lacks some. Clone size and V and J calls were adopted from that table, with D and trimming inferred from the DNA. The repertoire holds about 140,000 clones, with approximately 79% as singletons. Sequencing was done on a sample of peripheral blood. V is TRBV30 and J is TRBJ2-5; no clear D. The sequence was obtained from a man in his 60s with acute or convalescent COVID-19. CDR3 protein: CAWSVQLEETQYF. Written as DNA, the CDR3 is TGTGCCTGGAGTGTACAGCTGGAAGAGACCCAGTACTTC.